The text below deals with one T cell receptor beta chain. In the original workflow: Counts of nucleated cells, estimated from reference gene primer amplification, were obtained. The assay was immunoSEQ multiplex PCR, and TCRdb's table has in-frame clones only and misses some. The V and J calls and clone size are taken from that table; D and trimming were inferred from the DNA. The sample has fewer than 500,000 clones; about nine tenths are singletons. Trimming cost V 6 bases and J 8 bases, with 8 bases left between them. This CDR3 has 11 amino acids. These data belong to a study of blood T cell repertoires in COVID-19. Study overall: Sites in the United States, Italy and Spain provided acute and convalescent COVID-19 samples. From T cells, B-cell-depleted T cells, or PBMCs came the material, which was cDNA or gDNA.

The TCR comes from a woman in her 30s with active or convalescent COVID-19. The rearrangement uses TRBV12-3 or TRBV12-4 and TRBJ1-3, with D possibly matching TRBD1 (5 bases). The sample consisted of peripheral blood. CDR3 nucleotides: TGTGCCAGCAGCATACAGGACACCATATATTTT. It translates to CASSIQDTIYF.